The clone carrying this T cell receptor (beta chain) appeared a single time. This entry comes from a study of blood T cell repertoires in COVID-19. Study summary: In each case, the material was cDNA or gDNA derived from T cells, B-cell-depleted T cells, or PBMCs.

The authors' processing: It was from reference gene primer amplification that nucleated cell counts were estimated. Assay: immunoSEQ multiplex PCR; the TCRdb copy retains only in-frame clones and omits some. Clone size and V and J calls were adopted from that table, with D and trimming inferred from the DNA. Of tens of thousands of clones detected, 89% appear once; the ten largest clones hold about 5.3%. Germline V gene lookup returns CDR1 LNHDA and CDR2 SQIVND (reference sequence). Germline trimming cut 2 bases from V and 1 base from J; bases unmatched to any gene: 8. The CDR3 has 16 residues. The chain uses TRBV19 and TRBJ2-7, with TRBD1 matching 7 bases. The TCR was taken from a man between 60 and 75 years old with active COVID-19. Sequenced: peripheral blood. The CDR3 bases are TGTGCCAGTAGTATATCCCACAGGGGACCGTCCTACGAGCAGTACTTC. Translating gives CASSISHRGPSYEQYF.